The entry below describes one T cell receptor beta chain. As processed by the authors: Using reference gene primer amplification, nucleated cell counts were estimated. TCRdb keeps only in-frame clones here, not all; method: immunoSEQ multiplex PCR. Clone size and V and J calls were adopted from that table, with D and trimming inferred from the DNA. The table records around 220,000 clones, 84% of them present only once. Enrolled during active infection, Seattle patients were then followed longitudinally. This sample stems from a study of blood T cell repertoires in COVID-19. Study at large: Specimens from acute and convalescent COVID-19 originated in the United States, Italy and Spain. PBMCs, B-cell-depleted T cells, or T cells were the source of the cDNA or gDNA that made up the material.

Germline CDR1 reads MDHEN; CDR2 reads SYDVKM. This CDR3 is built from 13 residues. V lost 8 bases and J 1 base, leaving 8 bases between the germline ends. Sequenced material: peripheral blood. The receptor's source is a woman older than 75 with COVID-19, enrolled during active disease. V usage is TRBV28 and J usage is TRBJ2-2; D is perhaps TRBD2 (6 bases). DNA of the CDR3: TGTGCCAGCGTGGGGGGGAACACCGGGGAGCTGTTTTTT. Translated: CASVGGNTGELFF.